The sequence of this T cell receptor (beta chain) was determined in a study of T cell responses to AZD1222 COVID-19 vaccine. For this clone: The antigen is undetermined.

This table comes from immunoSEQ multiplex PCR, and its TCRdb copy is limited to in-frame clones, with some not included. Of about 140,000 clones detected, roughly nine tenths appear once; the ten largest clones hold about 4.1%. Germline V gene sequence: CDR1 SGHDN, CDR2 FVKESK. The CDR3 spans 13 residues. The V gene lost 2 bases and the J gene lost 15 bases, with 14 bases spanning the gap. Study-level findings and limits: Donors were chiefly white British, with a greater number of females, and clonal diversity was perhaps underestimated. Baseline seropositivity occurred in only a handful of AZD1222 recipients.

The specimen comprised peripheral blood, sampled 28 days after the second AZD1222 dose. This receptor was identified in an adult who received the AZD1222 COVID-19 vaccine. This chain uses TRBV14 with TRBJ1-6; D is ambiguous. CDR3 protein: CASSQIALSSLHF. CDR3 nucleotide sequence: TGTGCCAGCAGCCAAATAGCCCTCTCAAGCCTCCACTTT. Variable domain in full (rest from reference TRBV14 and TRBJ1-6): EAGVTQFPSHSVIEKGQTVTLRCDPISGHDNLYWYRRVMGKEIKFLLHFVKESKQDESGMPNNRFLAERTGGTYSTLKVQPAELEDSGVYFCASSQIALSSLHFGNGTRLTVT.